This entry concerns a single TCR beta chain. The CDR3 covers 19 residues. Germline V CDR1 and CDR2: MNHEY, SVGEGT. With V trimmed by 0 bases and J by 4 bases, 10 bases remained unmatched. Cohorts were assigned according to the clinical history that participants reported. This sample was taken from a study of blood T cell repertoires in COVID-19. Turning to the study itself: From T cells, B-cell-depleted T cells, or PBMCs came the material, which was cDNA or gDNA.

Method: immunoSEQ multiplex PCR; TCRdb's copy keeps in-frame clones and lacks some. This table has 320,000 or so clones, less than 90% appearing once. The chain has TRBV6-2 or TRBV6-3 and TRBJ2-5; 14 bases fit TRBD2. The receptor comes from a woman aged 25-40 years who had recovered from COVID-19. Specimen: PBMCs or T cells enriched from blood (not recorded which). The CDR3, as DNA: TGTGCCAGCAGTTACTCTGCCGGACTAGCGGGGGGCACGGGAGAGACCCAGTACTTC. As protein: CASSYSAGLAGGTGETQYF.